This T cell receptor (beta chain) is drawn from a study of cytotoxic CD8 clonotypes in ibrutinib-treated CLL. Worth noting for this clone: The antigen is undetermined.

Trimming shortened V by 3 bases and J by 2 bases, and 12 bases separated the two germline ends. Germline CDR1 reads MDHEN; CDR2 reads SYDVKM. CDR3 length equals 15 residues. Sequenced by immunoSEQ multiplex PCR; TCRdb stores in-frame clones only, minus some. Of about 330,000 clones listed, 67% are singletons. General study points: Baseline-level clonality went beyond age-matched healthy donors and moved in step with circulating CD8+ T-cell counts.

The chain employs TRBV28 and TRBJ2-3, with D maybe TRBD2 (6 bases). This sequence originates from a human donor with chronic lymphocytic leukemia. Sequences were derived from PBMCs, sampled after 36 months of ibrutinib treatment. CDR3 sequence: CASSFVGGHTDTQYF. The CDR3 DNA sequence: TGTGCCAGCAGTTTCGTGGGAGGTCACACAGATACGCAGTATTTT.